The next 9 T cell receptor beta chains were all read from a single sample in a study of T-cell memory formation after mild COVID-19. Each CDR3 protein is one row after TCRdb ran MiXCR on the 5' RACE reads. The table lists about 400,000 distinct CDR3 sequences, approximately 15% of them singletons. The sequenced material came from PBMCs or a T cell subset sorted from them (not recorded which). The receptors stem from a young man who had mild COVID-19 (a few samples of this study predate the infection). Cell type and time point are not known.

This clonotype was recorded a few times. This chain uses TRBV7-9 with TRBJ1-4; 9 bases agree with TRBD1. Losses at the gene ends were 4 bases for V and 8 bases for J; bases not matched to a gene: 5. The V gene's germline CDR1 is SEHNR and CDR2 FQNEAQ (reference sequence). CDR3 size: 14 residues. CDR3 protein: CASSSGTGMEKLFF. In nucleotides, the CDR3 is TGTGCCAGCAGCTCCGGGACAGGGATGGAAAAACTGTTTTTT.

This clonotype was found many times. J is TRBJ2-3 and V is TRBV9; D may be TRBD2 (5 bases). Germline CDR1 is SGDLS and CDR2 is YYNGEE. Trimming shortened V by 2 bases and J by 0 bases, and 7 bases separated the two germline ends. This CDR3 is built from 14 residues. CDR3: CASSVPGSTDTQYF. CDR3 DNA: TGTGCCAGCAGCGTCCCGGGGAGCACAGATACGCAGTATTTT.

The chain couples TRBV29-1 to TRBJ2-7, with D possibly being TRBD2 (5 bases). V was cut by 4 bases and J by 3 bases, with 10 bases left in between. Germline CDR1 reads SQVTM; CDR2 reads ANQGSEA. The CDR3 has 12 residues. The CDR3 DNA reads TGCAGCGTTGCTGACCGGGACTACGAGCAGTACTTC. This sequence encodes CSVADRDYEQYF.

The chain links TRBV6-5 to TRBJ2-7; D is possibly TRBD1 or TRBD2 (6 bases each). V was pared by 9 bases and J by 0 bases, with 21 bases between. The CDR3 sequence is 16 residues long. CDR1 is MNHEY and CDR2 is SVGAGI in the germline V gene. The DNA of the CDR3 is TGTGCCAGAACGTTTAACCGGGGGCGTCCCTCCTACGAGCAGTACGTC. This encodes CARTFNRGRPSYEQYV.

This clonotype came up a few times. The chain combines TRBV7-9 with TRBJ1-1, with TRBD1 identical over 9 bases. Per the germline V gene, CDR1 is SEHNR and CDR2 is FQNEAQ (reference sequence). The CDR3 totals 17 residues. Germline trimming cut 5 bases from V and 3 bases from J; bases unmatched to any gene: 13. In DNA, the CDR3 is TGTGCCAGCAGCGAAGGAGACAGGGGGAGATTAGACACTGAAGCTTTCTTT. Protein: CASSEGDRGRLDTEAFF.

In this sample, this clonotype turned up a few times. The chain combines TRBV7-2 with TRBJ2-5; weak D call: TRBD2 (7 bases). The V end was cut by 2 bases, the J end by 4 bases, with 17 bases between. The CDR3 length is 16 residues. Germline V gene lookup returns CDR1 SGHTA and CDR2 FQGNSA. Here the CDR3 reads CASSLRGRGALETQYF. For the CDR3, the DNA is TGTGCCAGCAGCTTACGGGGACGGGGGGCCCTAGAGACCCAGTACTTC.

The table lists this clonotype with many counts. The chain links TRBV28 to TRBJ1-2; D call uncertain. V lost 7 bases to trimming and J lost 8 bases, with 14 bases between them. This CDR3 is 12 amino acids long. In germline, CDR1 is MDHEN, CDR2 SYDVKM. The CDR3 sequence: CASTAVDRGYTF. CDR3 in DNA: TGTGCCAGCACCGCGGTCGATAGGGGCTACACCTTC.

The gene calls are TRBV6-5 and TRBJ2-7, with 8 bases aligning to TRBD1. With 5 bases clipped from V and 3 bases from J, the junction kept 9 bases outside the gene matches. The CDR3 loop spans 15 amino acids. Looked up from germline, CDR1 is MNHEY and CDR2 is SVGAGI. The CDR3 DNA is TGTGCCAGCAGTCCCTCGGACAGGGTGGTCTACGAGCAGTACTTC. This encodes CASSPSDRVVYEQYF.

This clonotype was counted only a few times. The chain has TRBV29-1 and TRBJ1-1; D is ambiguous. Germline values: CDR1 SQVTM, CDR2 ANQGSEA. The CDR3 runs 11 residues. Trimming shortened V by 2 bases and J by 0 bases, and 1 base separated the two germline ends. The CDR3 loop is CSVELNTEAFF. The DNA of the CDR3 is TGCAGCGTTGAATTGAACACTGAAGCTTTCTTT.